The 15 T cell receptor beta chains listed next were all sequenced from one sample in a study of cytomegalovirus exposure and HLA in healthy donors. 13 Jbeta primers and 60 Vbeta primers were used for the PCR. Clones were sequenced by immunoSEQ multiplex PCR, and TCRdb holds only the in-frame ones, with some missing. The sample lists about 140,000 clones; more than 75% were seen once. The sample was PBMCs. The receptors shown here come from a man younger than 35 in good health and CMV-seropositive.

V gene TRBV10-1 combines with J gene TRBJ1-1, with D possibly TRBD1 on 5 matching bases. This CDR3 region has 14 residues. Trimming stripped 8 bases from V and 6 bases from J, with 19 bases between. Germline V CDR1 and CDR2: WNHNN, SYGVQD (reference sequence). DNA for the CDR3: TGCGCCAGCGGGAACACAGGAGAGTTCGCTGAAGCTTTCTTT. It specifies CASGNTGEFAEAFF.

In its sample, this clone was seen a few times. V and J are TRBV2 and TRBJ1-2; 8 bases are a match to TRBD1. The CDR3 loop spans 17 amino acids. The ends lost 10 bases at V and 4 bases at J; junction bases unmatched: 20. CDR1 and CDR2 (germline): SNHLY, FYNNEI. The CDR3, as DNA: TGTGCCACCCCCAGAGGAATTTCCGGACAGGGCGGCTATGGCTACACCTTC. It translates to CATPRGISGQGGYGYTF. Full variable domain (outside the CDR3, taken from reference TRBV2 and TRBJ1-2): EPEVTQTPSHQVTQMGQEVILRCVPISNHLYFYWYRQILGQKVEFLVSFYNNEISEKSEIFDDQFSVERPDGSNFTLKIRSTKLEDSAMYFCATPRGISGQGGYGYTFGSGTRLTVV.

J is TRBJ2-3 and V is TRBV19, with 7 bases that match TRBD1. In germline, CDR1 is LNHDA, CDR2 SQIVND (reference sequence). This CDR3 has 15 residues. The J segment lost 2 bases and the V segment lost 7 bases, leaving 9 bases of the junction unmatched. This CDR3 is CASTPGDSYTDTQYF. The CDR3 nucleotides read TGTGCCAGTACCCCCGGGGACAGTTACACAGATACGCAGTATTTT.

The J gene is TRBJ2-3, the V gene TRBV30; 12 nucleotides match TRBD2. This CDR3 comprises 19 residues. Germline lookup yields CDR1 GTSNPN and CDR2 SVGIG (reference sequence). V lost 5 bases, J lost 3 bases, and 18 bases stayed unmatched. The CDR3 region has the DNA TGTGCCTGGCTTGGGTTGGCTAGCGGGAGGGATGAACGGACAGATACGCAGTATTTT. It specifies CAWLGLASGRDERTDTQYF.

This rearrangement joins TRBV5-1 to TRBJ1-1; 10 bases agree with TRBD1. Per germline, CDR1 SGHRS and CDR2 YFSETQ. The CDR3 runs to 17 residues. The trim removed 4 bases at V and 0 bases at J, leaving 9 bases unmatched. CDR3 loop: CASSPGTGVRMNTEAFF. DNA for the CDR3: TGCGCCAGCAGCCCCGGGACAGGGGTTAGGATGAACACTGAAGCTTTCTTT.

J is TRBJ1-5 and V is TRBV5-6; D is ambiguous. CDR3 length: 15 residues. Germline lookup yields CDR1 SGHDT and CDR2 YYEEEE. V lost 0 bases and J lost 4, with 11 bases in between. CDR3 nucleotide sequence: TGTGCCAGCAGCTTGGCCGGAGGGAGGAATCAGCCCCAGCATTTT. Encoded protein: CASSLAGGRNQPQHF.

The chain links TRBV28 to TRBJ1-1; D gene uncertain. CDR3 size: 16 residues. Trimming shortened V by 2 bases and J by 0 bases, and 13 bases separated the two germline ends. Looked up from germline, CDR1 is MDHEN and CDR2 is SYDVKM. In DNA form, the CDR3 reads TGTGCCAGCAGTTTACCCCCCGCAGGAATGAACACTGAAGCTTTCTTT. Protein sequence: CASSLPPAGMNTEAFF.

The chain joins TRBV2 to TRBJ2-7, with TRBD2 matching 13 bases. The V segment lost 6 bases and the J segment 9 bases; nucleotides outside the gene matches: 8. The V gene's germline CDR1 is SNHLY and CDR2 FYNNEI. The CDR3 is made up of 14 amino acids. The CDR3 spells CASSQGLAGVAQYF. CDR3 coding DNA: TGTGCCAGCAGCCAAGGACTAGCGGGAGTCGCGCAGTACTTC.

V is TRBV6-5 and J is TRBJ2-7; D gene unclear. This CDR3 is 15 amino acids long. Germline loops: CDR1 MNHEY, CDR2 SVGAGI. V was clipped by 0 bases and J by 0 bases, with 9 bases between them. Here the CDR3 reads CASSYSHRDSYEQYF. CDR3 coding DNA: TGTGCCAGCAGTTACTCCCACCGAGACTCCTACGAGCAGTACTTC.

CDR3 sequence reads: CATRRYGTGDQPQHF. CDR3 nucleotides: TGTGCCACCAGGAGATACGGGACAGGGGATCAGCCCCAGCATTTT. The chain links TRBV15 to TRBJ1-5; 10 bases fit TRBD1. Trimming took 6 bases from V and 5 from J; bases not matched to a gene: 7. CDR3 length: 15 amino acids. Germline V CDR1 and CDR2: LNHNV, YYDKDF (reference sequence).

This chain joins TRBV7-8 and TRBJ2-1; TRBD1 matches 9 bases. The CDR3 is 15 amino acids. V lost 3 bases, J lost 4 bases, and 4 bases stayed unmatched. CDR1 is SGHVS, CDR2 FQNEAQ, per germline. The CDR3 spells CASSFGGQGYNEQFF. The CDR3 DNA is TGTGCCAGCAGCTTTGGGGGACAGGGTTACAATGAGCAGTTCTTC. Full variable domain (rest looked up from reference TRBV7-8 and TRBJ2-1): GAGVSQSPRYKVAKRGQDVALRCDPISGHVSLFWYQQALGQGPEFLTYFQNEAQLDKSGLPSDRFFAERPEGSVSTLKIQRTQQEDSAVYLCASSFGGQGYNEQFFGPGTRLTVL.

As to this clone: Distinct nucleotide sequences in the sample also encode this CDR3. The chain joins TRBV29-1 to TRBJ2-3; no firm D call. The V and J ends lost 1 base and 3 bases respectively, with 8 bases between them. There are 13 residues in the CDR3. Germline assignment: CDR1 SQVTM and CDR2 ANQGSEA. CDR3: CSVEGRVTDTQYF. The CDR3 region has the DNA TGCAGCGTTGAAGGGAGAGTGACAGATACGCAGTATTTT.

The genes are TRBV11-2 and TRBJ2-7; D not resolved. V was clipped by 3 bases and J by 2 bases, with 8 bases between them. The CDR3 is 13 amino acids. CDR1 and CDR2 (germline): SGHAT, FQNNGV. CDR3 sequence (DNA): TGTGCCAGCAGCTTTGGGCCTACCTACGAGCAGTACTTC. This translates into CASSFGPTYEQYF.

The V call is TRBV7-9, the J call TRBJ2-3; D is unresolved. Germline CDR1 SEHNR, CDR2 FQNEAQ (reference sequence). V shed 4 bases and J shed 3 bases, with 2 bases lying between them. The CDR3 sequence is 11 residues long. The CDR3 loop is CASSSTDTQYF. For the CDR3, the DNA is TGTGCCAGCAGCTCGACAGATACGCAGTATTTT.

This sequence joins TRBV5-1 and TRBJ2-3; D gene uncertain. Germline V CDR1 and CDR2: SGHRS, YFSETQ. This CDR3 comprises 15 residues. Between the trimmed V and J ends, which lost 0 bases and 3 bases, there was a span of 11 bases. CDR3 region: CASSLGRVGTDTQYF. The CDR3 coding sequence is TGCGCCAGCAGCTTGGGACGGGTTGGTACAGATACGCAGTATTTT.